This TCR beta chain stems from a study of Ad26.COV2.S vaccination and SARS-CoV-2 variants. The CDR3 runs 12 residues. Germline V lookup: CDR1 MDHEN, CDR2 SYDVKM. Trimming stripped 8 bases from V and 6 bases from J, with 11 bases between. The treatment was: some 20 received Ad26.COV2.S at low or high dose, single or two shots; a few received placebo; per-sample allocation not given. Repertoires come from day 63 after the first vaccine or placebo injection. Data came from immunoSEQ multiplex PCR; TCRdb stores just in-frame clones and leaves some out. The table records roughly 500,000 clones, 87% of them present only once. With respect to this clone: This sample includes further DNA sequences coding for the same CDR3.

The specimen was peripheral blood, collected in a trial of Ad26.COV2.S vaccine versus placebo. The rearrangement joins TRBV28 to TRBJ1-5; D is undetermined. The TCR was taken from a person aged 18-60 years who received the Ad26.COV2.S COVID-19 vaccine or a placebo. The CDR3 region has the DNA TGTGCCAGCCGGGGAGGTGGTCAGCCCCAGCATTTT. Its protein product is CASRGGGQPQHF.